Below, 5 T cell receptor beta chains from the same sample are listed, as sequenced in a study of radiotherapy plus CTLA-4 blockade in lung cancer. Here immunoSEQ multiplex PCR was the method, and the copy in TCRdb shows in-frame clones only, minus some. The sample records about 62,000 clones, about 72% being singletons. Sample: peripheral blood, taken from a patient treated with radiotherapy plus ipilimumab. The receptors were sampled from a human donor with non-small cell lung cancer who had a complete response to radiotherapy plus ipilimumab.

Concerning this clone itself: Other nucleotide sequences from this sample produce the same CDR3. The chain couples TRBV7-9 to TRBJ1-1; D is undetermined. Between the trimmed V and J ends, which lost 2 bases and 1 base, there was a span of 5 bases. Germline values: CDR1 SEHNR, CDR2 FQNEAQ (reference sequence). There are 13 residues in the CDR3. CDR3 DNA sequence: TGTGCCAGCAGCTTATCGGGGAACACTGAAGCTTTCTTT. This encodes CASSLSGNTEAFF.

The chain combines TRBV18 with TRBJ2-1; no definite D call. The length of the CDR3 is 15 residues. V dropped 4 bases and J dropped 6 bases, with 16 bases sitting between them. The germline V gene encodes CDR1 KGHSH and CDR2 LQKENI. This CDR3 reads CASSRATIGFNEQFF. CDR3 sequence (DNA): TGTGCCAGCTCACGGGCGACGATCGGATTCAATGAGCAGTTCTTC.

The rearrangement links TRBV28 to TRBJ2-3, with 10 nucleotides matching TRBD1. V lost 6 bases and J lost 9; bases outside the gene matches: 12. Germline values: CDR1 MDHEN, CDR2 SYDVKM. CDR3 length: 15 residues. This CDR3 is CASSTSGQGSLTQYF. In DNA, the CDR3 is TGTGCCAGCAGCACCTCGGGACAGGGGTCGTTGACGCAGTATTTT. The full variable domain, with the rest looked up from reference TRBV28 and TRBJ2-3, is DVKVTQSSRYLVKRTGEKVFLECVQDMDHENMFWYRQDPGLGLRLIYFSYDVKMKEKGDIPEGYSVSREKKERFSLILESASTNQTSMYLCASSTSGQGSLTQYFGPGTRLTVL.

This chain joins TRBV4-3 and TRBJ1-4; D call uncertain. The CDR3 is made up of 15 amino acids. Trimming took off 0 bases at V and 5 bases at J, with 10 bases between the two ends. CDR1 and CDR2 from the germline V gene are LGHNA and YSLEER. This chain's CDR3 is CASSQDGDVNEKLFF. Here the CDR3 DNA reads TGCGCCAGCAGCCAAGATGGAGATGTCAATGAAAAACTGTTTTTT.

This chain's CDR3 is CASSLGTSGGAFF. CDR3 DNA sequence: TGCGCCAGCAGCCTCGGGACCTCCGGGGGAGCTTTCTTT. This chain joins TRBV5-1 and TRBJ1-1; tentatively, D is TRBD1 (5 bases). Trimming cost V 4 bases and J 10 bases, with 17 bases left between them. The CDR3 totals 13 residues. Germline V lookup: CDR1 SGHRS, CDR2 YFSETQ. The full variable domain, completed using reference TRBV5-1 and TRBJ1-1, is KAGVTQTPRYLIKTRGQQVTLSCSPISGHRSVSWYQQTPGQGLQFLFEYFSETQRNKGNFPGRFSGRQFSNSRSEMNVSTLELGDSALYLCASSLGTSGGAFFGQGTRLTVV.